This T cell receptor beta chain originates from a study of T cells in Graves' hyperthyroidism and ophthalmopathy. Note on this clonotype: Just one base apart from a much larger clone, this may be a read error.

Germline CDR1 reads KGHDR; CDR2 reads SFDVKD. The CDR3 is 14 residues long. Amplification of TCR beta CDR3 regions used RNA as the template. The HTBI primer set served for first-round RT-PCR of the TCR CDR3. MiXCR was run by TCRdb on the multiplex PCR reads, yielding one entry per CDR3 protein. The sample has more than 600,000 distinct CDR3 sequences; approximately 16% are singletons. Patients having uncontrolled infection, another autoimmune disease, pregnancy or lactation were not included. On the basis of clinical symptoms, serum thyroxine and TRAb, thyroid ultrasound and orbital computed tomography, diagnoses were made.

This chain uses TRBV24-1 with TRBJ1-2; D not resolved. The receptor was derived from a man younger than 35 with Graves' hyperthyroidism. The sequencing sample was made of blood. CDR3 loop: CATGDSDIPHGYTF. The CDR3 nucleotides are TGTGCCACCGGTGATTCAGACATTCCCCATGGCTACACCTTC.